This TCR beta chain was found in a study of CXCR3-negative and CXCR3-positive naive CD8 T cells. The study's findings and limits: Naive cells with CXCR3 showed TRB CDR3s that were more hydrophobic than those in CXCR3-negative naive cells. Naive cells, whether CXCR3-negative or CXCR3-positive, had similar TRBV-TRBJ usage, while memory cells differed. Whereas both naive subsets had comparably high diversity, memory CD8+ cells had much lower diversity.

This CDR3 contains 14 residues. Carrying UMI labels, the TRB cDNA libraries were prepared through 5' RACE. Using the 5' RACE reads, TCRdb records one entry per CDR3 protein without DNA. The sample is made up of over 70,000 distinct CDR3 sequences, and the top ten hold almost 0.55% of it. As to this clonotype: Its cognate antigen is unknown.

CD45RO-CCR7+CD27+CD95- characterized naive CD8+ T cells. This chain links TRBV12-3 or TRBV12-4 with TRBJ2-1; TCRdb gives TRBD1 as the D gene, but with no DNA this cannot be confirmed. Sequencing input: naive CXCR3+ CD8+ T cells from blood. Subset defined: CD45RO-CCR7+CD27+CD95- naive CD8+ T cells expressing CXCR3 (TNR3+). This clonotype was obtained from a human donor in good health. Some clones in this sample may be carry-over from other donors' samples. The CDR3 sequence is CASSPGTGGNEQFF.